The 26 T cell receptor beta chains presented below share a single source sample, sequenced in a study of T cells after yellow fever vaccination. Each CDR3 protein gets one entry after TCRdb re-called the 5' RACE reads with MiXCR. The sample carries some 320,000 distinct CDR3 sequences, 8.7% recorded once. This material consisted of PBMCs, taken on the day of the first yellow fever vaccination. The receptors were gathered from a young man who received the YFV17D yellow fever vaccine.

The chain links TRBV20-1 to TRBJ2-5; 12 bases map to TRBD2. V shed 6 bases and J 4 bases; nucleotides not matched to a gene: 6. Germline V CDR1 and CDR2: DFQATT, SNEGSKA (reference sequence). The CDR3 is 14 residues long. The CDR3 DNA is TGCAGTGCAAATCTAGCGGGGGGGGCAGAGACCCAGTACTTC. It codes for CSANLAGGAETQYF.

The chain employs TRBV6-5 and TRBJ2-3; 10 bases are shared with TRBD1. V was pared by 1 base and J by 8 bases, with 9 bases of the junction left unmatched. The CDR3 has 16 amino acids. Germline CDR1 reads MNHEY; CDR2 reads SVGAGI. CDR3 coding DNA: TGTGCCAGCAGTTACTTAGGGACAGGGGCCGGAGGTACGCAGTATTTT. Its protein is CASSYLGTGAGGTQYF.

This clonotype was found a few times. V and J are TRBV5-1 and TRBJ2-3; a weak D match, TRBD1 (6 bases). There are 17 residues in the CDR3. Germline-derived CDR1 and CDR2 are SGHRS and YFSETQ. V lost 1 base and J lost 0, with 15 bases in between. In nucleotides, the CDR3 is TGCGCCAGCAGCTTGAATCCAGGGGCGGTAAGCACAGATACGCAGTATTTT. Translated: CASSLNPGAVSTDTQYF.

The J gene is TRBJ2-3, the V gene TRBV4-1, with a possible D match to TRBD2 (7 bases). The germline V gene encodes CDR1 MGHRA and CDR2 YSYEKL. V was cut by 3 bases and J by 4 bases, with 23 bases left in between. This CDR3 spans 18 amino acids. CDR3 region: CASSHRVGSGGRADTQYF. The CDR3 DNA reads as TGCGCCAGCAGCCATCGGGTCGGGTCCGGGGGGCGGGCAGATACGCAGTATTTT.

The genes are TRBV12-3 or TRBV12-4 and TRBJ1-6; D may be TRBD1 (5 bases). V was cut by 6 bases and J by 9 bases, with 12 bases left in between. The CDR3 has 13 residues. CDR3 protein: CASSPQTVSPLHF. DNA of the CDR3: TGTGCCAGCAGCCCCCAGACAGTTTCACCCCTCCACTTT.

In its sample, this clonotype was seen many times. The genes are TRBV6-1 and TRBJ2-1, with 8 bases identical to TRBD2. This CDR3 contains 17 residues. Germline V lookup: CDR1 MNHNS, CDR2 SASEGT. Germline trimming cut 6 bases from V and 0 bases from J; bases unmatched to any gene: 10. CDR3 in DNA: TGTGCCAGCAGATTTGCGGGGGGCCTTAGCTCCTACAATGAGCAGTTCTTC. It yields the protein CASRFAGGLSSYNEQFF.

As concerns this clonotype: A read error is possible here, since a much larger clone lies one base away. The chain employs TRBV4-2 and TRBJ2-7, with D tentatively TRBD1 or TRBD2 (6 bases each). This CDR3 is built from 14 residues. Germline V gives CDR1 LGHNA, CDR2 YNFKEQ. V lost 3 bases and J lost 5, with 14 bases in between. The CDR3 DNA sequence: TGTGCCAGCAGCCAGGGGGGCGATCCCCACGAGCAGTACTTC. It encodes CASSQGGDPHEQYF.

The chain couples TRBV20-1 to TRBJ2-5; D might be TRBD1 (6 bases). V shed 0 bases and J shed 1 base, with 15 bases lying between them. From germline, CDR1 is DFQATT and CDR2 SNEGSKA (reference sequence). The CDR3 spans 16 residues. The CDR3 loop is CSARDVGTQGQETQYF. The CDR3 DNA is TGCAGTGCTAGAGATGTGGGGACACAGGGCCAAGAGACCCAGTACTTC.

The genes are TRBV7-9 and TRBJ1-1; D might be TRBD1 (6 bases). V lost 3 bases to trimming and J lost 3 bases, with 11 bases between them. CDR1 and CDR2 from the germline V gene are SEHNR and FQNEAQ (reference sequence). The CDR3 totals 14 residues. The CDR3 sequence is CASSFYTGHTEAFF. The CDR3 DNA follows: TGTGCCAGCAGCTTTTATACAGGGCACACTGAAGCTTTCTTT.

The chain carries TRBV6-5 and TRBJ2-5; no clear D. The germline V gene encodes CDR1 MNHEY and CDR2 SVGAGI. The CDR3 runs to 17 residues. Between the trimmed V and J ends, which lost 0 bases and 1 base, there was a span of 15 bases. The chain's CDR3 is CASSYSISHELQETQYF. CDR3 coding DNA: TGTGCCAGCAGTTACTCGATTTCTCACGAGCTCCAAGAGACCCAGTACTTC.

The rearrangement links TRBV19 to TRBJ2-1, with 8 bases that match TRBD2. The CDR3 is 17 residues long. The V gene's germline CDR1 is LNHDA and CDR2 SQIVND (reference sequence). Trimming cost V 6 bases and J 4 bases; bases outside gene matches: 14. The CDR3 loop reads CASSTTRGGQTYNEQFF. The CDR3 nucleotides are TGTGCCAGTAGCACGACTCGGGGGGGCCAAACATACAATGAGCAGTTCTTC. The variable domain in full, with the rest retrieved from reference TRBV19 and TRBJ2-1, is DGGITQSPKYLFRKEGQNVTLSCEQNLNHDAMYWYRQDPGQGLRLIYYSQIVNDFQKGDIAEGYSVSREKKESFPLTVTSAQKNPTAFYLCASSTTRGGQTYNEQFFGPGTRLTVL.

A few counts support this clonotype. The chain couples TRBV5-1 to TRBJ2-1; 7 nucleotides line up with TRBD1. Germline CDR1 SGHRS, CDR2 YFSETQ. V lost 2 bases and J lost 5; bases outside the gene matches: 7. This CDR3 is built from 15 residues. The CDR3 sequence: CASSLDPGQNNEQFF. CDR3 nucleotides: TGCGCCAGCAGCTTAGACCCGGGACAGAACAATGAGCAGTTCTTC. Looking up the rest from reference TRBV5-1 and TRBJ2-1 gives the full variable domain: KAGVTQTPRYLIKTRGQQVTLSCSPISGHRSVSWYQQTPGQGLQFLFEYFSETQRNKGNFPGRFSGRQFSNSRSEMNVSTLELGDSALYLCASSLDPGQNNEQFFGPGTRLTVL.

DNA for the CDR3: TGTGCCAGCAGGTTACAGAATTCACCCCTCCACTTT. Translating it yields CASRLQNSPLHF. This chain links TRBV7-9 with TRBJ1-6, with D uncertain. Trimming took off 6 bases at V and 7 bases at J, with 7 bases between the two ends. Per the germline V gene, CDR1 is SEHNR and CDR2 is FQNEAQ (reference sequence). The CDR3 has 12 amino acids.

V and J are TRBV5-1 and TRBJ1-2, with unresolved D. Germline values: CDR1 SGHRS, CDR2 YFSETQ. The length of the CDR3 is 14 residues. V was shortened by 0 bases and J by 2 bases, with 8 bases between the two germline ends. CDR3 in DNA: TGCGCCAGCAGCTTGGAGCCTGACAACTATGGCTACACCTTC. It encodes CASSLEPDNYGYTF.

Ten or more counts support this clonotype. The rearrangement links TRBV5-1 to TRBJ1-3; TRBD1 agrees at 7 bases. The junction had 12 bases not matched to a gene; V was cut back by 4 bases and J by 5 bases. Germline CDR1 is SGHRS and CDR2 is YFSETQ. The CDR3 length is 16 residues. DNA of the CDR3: TGCGCCAGCAGCCGGGGTCCAGGGGACAGCCGAAACACCATATATTTT. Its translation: CASSRGPGDSRNTIYF.

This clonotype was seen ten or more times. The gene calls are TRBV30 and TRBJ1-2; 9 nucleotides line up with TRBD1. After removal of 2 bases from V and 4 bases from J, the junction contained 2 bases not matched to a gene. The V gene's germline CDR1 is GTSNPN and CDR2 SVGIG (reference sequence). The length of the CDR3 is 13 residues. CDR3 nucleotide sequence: TGTGCCTGGAGTCGACAGGGGGTCTATGGCTACACCTTC. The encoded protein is CAWSRQGVYGYTF.

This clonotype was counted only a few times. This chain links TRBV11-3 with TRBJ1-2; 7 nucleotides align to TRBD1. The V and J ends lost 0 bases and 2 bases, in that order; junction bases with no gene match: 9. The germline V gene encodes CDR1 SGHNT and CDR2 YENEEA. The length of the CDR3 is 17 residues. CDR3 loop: CASSLDLRTGVNYGYTF. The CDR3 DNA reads TGTGCCAGCAGCTTAGATCTAAGAACAGGGGTGAACTATGGCTACACCTTC.

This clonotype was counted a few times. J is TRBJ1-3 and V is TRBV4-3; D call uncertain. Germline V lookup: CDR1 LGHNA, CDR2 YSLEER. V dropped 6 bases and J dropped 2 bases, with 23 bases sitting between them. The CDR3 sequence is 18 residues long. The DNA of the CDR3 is TGCGCCAGCAGTTTGCAGTTTCTAGGACCCCCCCCTGGAAACACCATATATTTT. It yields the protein CASSLQFLGPPPGNTIYF.

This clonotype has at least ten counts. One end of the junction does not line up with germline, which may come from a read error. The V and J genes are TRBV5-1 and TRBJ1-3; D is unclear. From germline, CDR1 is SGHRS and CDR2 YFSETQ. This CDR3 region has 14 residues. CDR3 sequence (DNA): TGTGCCAGCAGCCCGGGGAGCTCTGGAAACACCATATATTTT. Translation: CASSPGSSGNTIYF.

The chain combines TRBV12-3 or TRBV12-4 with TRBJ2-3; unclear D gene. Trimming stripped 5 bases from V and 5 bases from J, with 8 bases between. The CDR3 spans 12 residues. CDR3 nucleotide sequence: TGTGCCAGCAGTCCCTACGAAGATACGCAGTATTTT. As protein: CASSPYEDTQYF.

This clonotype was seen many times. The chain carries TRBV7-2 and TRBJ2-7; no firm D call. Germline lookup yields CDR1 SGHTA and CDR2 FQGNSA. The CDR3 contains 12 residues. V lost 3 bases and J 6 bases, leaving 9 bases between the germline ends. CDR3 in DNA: TGTGCCAGCAGCTTTGTTGCAGCCGAGCAGTACTTC. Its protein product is CASSFVAAEQYF.

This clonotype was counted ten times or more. This CDR3 is CASSSDSPATQYF. The CDR3 coding sequence is TGTGCCAGCAGTTCAGACTCGCCAGCGACCCAGTACTTC. The chain is built from TRBV12-3 or TRBV12-4 and TRBJ2-5; no definite D call. Trimming removed 4 bases at V and 7 bases at J, with 13 bases between. CDR3 size: 13 residues.

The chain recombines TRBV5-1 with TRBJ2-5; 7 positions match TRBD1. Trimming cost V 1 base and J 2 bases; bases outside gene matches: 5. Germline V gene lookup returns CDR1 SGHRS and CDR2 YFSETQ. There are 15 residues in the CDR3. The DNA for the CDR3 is TGCGCCAGCAGCTTGCTGACAGGGATACAAGAGACCCAGTACTTC. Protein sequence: CASSLLTGIQETQYF.

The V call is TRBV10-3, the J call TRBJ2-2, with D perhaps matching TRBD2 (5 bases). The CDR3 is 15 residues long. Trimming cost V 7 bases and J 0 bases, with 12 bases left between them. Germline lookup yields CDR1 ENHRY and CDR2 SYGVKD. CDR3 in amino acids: CAITPTGTNTGELFF. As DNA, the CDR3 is TGTGCCATCACCCCGACGGGGACGAACACCGGGGAGCTGTTTTTT.

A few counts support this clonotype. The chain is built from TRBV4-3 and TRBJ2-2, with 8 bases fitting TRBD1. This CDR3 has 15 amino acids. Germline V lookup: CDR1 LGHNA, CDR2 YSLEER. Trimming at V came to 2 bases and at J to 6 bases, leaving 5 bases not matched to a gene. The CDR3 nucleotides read TGCGCCAGCAGCCAAAGGACAGGGCTAGCCGGGGAGCTGTTTTTT. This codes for CASSQRTGLAGELFF.

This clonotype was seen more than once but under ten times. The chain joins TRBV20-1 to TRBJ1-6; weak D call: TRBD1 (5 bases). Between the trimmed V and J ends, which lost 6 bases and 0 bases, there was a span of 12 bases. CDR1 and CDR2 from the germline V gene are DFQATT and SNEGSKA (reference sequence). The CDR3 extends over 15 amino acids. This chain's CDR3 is CSARRGSSYNSPLHF. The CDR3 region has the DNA TGCAGTGCGAGGCGGGGGAGCTCCTATAATTCACCCCTCCACTTT.